A selection of T cell receptor beta chains follows, all from one sample in a study of cytomegalovirus exposure and HLA in healthy donors. Here immunoSEQ multiplex PCR was the method, and the copy in TCRdb shows in-frame clones only, minus some. Here the sample table reports some 33,000 clones. The specimen sequenced was PBMCs. The receptors derive from a female donor in good health and CMV-seronegative. Each CDR3 is given with its conserved first and last residue. The order of the fields is J gene, D gene, V gene, clone size, CDR3 DNA, CDR3 protein. D genes are given only for firm matches. Part of the rows lack a size; the others show once, few, many or a class for expanded clones.

j_call: TRBJ1-2
d_call: TRBD1
v_call: TRBV2
clone_size: -
cdr3_nt: TGTGCCAGCGTGTTCGACAGGGCAGACCCTTTAGGCTACACCTTC
cdr3_aa: CASVFDRADPLGYTF

j_call: TRBJ1-2
d_call: -
v_call: TRBV6-4
clone_size: -
cdr3_nt: TGTGCCAGCCGACCCACAGGGAGCTATGGCTACACCTTC
cdr3_aa: CASRPTGSYGYTF

j_call: TRBJ1-2
d_call: TRBD1
v_call: TRBV6-5
clone_size: -
cdr3_nt: TGTGCCAGCAGCCGGGACAGGAGGAATGGCTACACCTTC
cdr3_aa: CASSRDRRNGYTF

j_call: TRBJ2-5
d_call: -
v_call: TRBV7-9
clone_size: -
cdr3_nt: TGTGCCAGCAGTCCCCCTAGCTTTCAAGAGACCCAGTACTTC
cdr3_aa: CASSPPSFQETQYF

j_call: TRBJ1-2
d_call: -
v_call: TRBV11-3
clone_size: -
cdr3_nt: TGTGCCAGCAGCTTACCGGGACATCTAAGGGGTGGCTACACCTTC
cdr3_aa: CASSLPGHLRGGYTF

j_call: TRBJ2-4
d_call: TRBD2
v_call: TRBV4-1
clone_size: -
cdr3_nt: TGCGCCAGCAGCCAAGGGGAGGGTGTAAACATTCAGTACTTC
cdr3_aa: CASSQGEGVNIQYF

j_call: TRBJ2-3
d_call: -
v_call: TRBV18
clone_size: -
cdr3_nt: TGTGCCAGCTCACCACCCCTTGCGGGCACAGATACGCAGTATTTT
cdr3_aa: CASSPPLAGTDTQYF

j_call: TRBJ1-2
d_call: -
v_call: TRBV9
clone_size: -
cdr3_nt: TGTGCCAGCAGCGTAGAGCCCCGGGTGGATGGCTACACCTTC
cdr3_aa: CASSVEPRVDGYTF

j_call: TRBJ1-4
d_call: -
v_call: TRBV28
clone_size: -
cdr3_nt: TGTGCCAGCAGTTTATCCTCTTCGGGGTGGCTGTTTTTT
cdr3_aa: CASSLSSSGWLFF

j_call: TRBJ2-1
d_call: -
v_call: TRBV5-1
clone_size: -
cdr3_nt: TGCGCCAGCAGCTTCGGTTCCACTACCCACAATGAGCAGTTCTTC
cdr3_aa: CASSFGSTTHNEQFF

j_call: TRBJ2-5
d_call: -
v_call: TRBV6-5
clone_size: -
cdr3_nt: TGTGCCAGCAGTTACGCCGGGACAACCCAAGAGACCCAGTACTTC
cdr3_aa: CASSYAGTTQETQYF

j_call: TRBJ1-2
d_call: -
v_call: TRBV29-1
clone_size: -
cdr3_nt: TGCAGCGTCCCCCCCGGGGAGACCAACTATGGCTACACCTTC
cdr3_aa: CSVPPGETNYGYTF

j_call: TRBJ2-5
d_call: TRBD2
v_call: TRBV6-1
clone_size: -
cdr3_nt: TGTGCCAGCAGTCCCTTAGCGGGGGGGGATGAGACCCAGTACTTC
cdr3_aa: CASSPLAGGDETQYF

j_call: TRBJ2-1
d_call: -
v_call: TRBV27
clone_size: -
cdr3_nt: TGTGCCAGCAGCCTAGGACTACCCTTGCTGGGTGAGCAGTTCTTC
cdr3_aa: CASSLGLPLLGEQFF

j_call: TRBJ1-2
d_call: -
v_call: TRBV6-1
clone_size: -
cdr3_nt: TGTGCCGCCCTCCCGGACAGTAACTATGGCTACACCTTC
cdr3_aa: CAALPDSNYGYTF

j_call: TRBJ2-1
d_call: TRBD2
v_call: TRBV29-1
clone_size: -
cdr3_nt: TGCAGCGTTGACGGACTAGCGGGGGGGCTTAGGGGAAATGAGCAGTTCTTC
cdr3_aa: CSVDGLAGGLRGNEQFF

j_call: TRBJ1-3
d_call: -
v_call: TRBV18
clone_size: -
cdr3_nt: TGTGCCAGCTCCCATTCAGGGGTGAAGACTGGAAACACCATATATTTT
cdr3_aa: CASSHSGVKTGNTIYF

j_call: TRBJ2-3
d_call: TRBD2
v_call: TRBV7-2
clone_size: -
cdr3_nt: TGTGCCAGCAGCTTAACCGCTAGCGGGGCGGCAGATACGCAGTATTTT
cdr3_aa: CASSLTASGAADTQYF

j_call: TRBJ1-2
d_call: TRBD1
v_call: TRBV4-3
clone_size: -
cdr3_nt: TGCGCCAGCAGCCAATACCACCCAGGGGGCATCAATCCCTATGGCTACACCTTC
cdr3_aa: CASSQYHPGGINPYGYTF

j_call: TRBJ1-5
d_call: -
v_call: TRBV30
clone_size: -
cdr3_nt: TGTGCCTGGAGTCGTGGGGGGAATAGCAATCAGCCCCAGCATTTT
cdr3_aa: CAWSRGGNSNQPQHF

j_call: TRBJ2-3
d_call: -
v_call: TRBV10-3
clone_size: medium-sized
cdr3_nt: TGTGCCATCAGGGGGACATACACAGATACGCAGTATTTT
cdr3_aa: CAIRGTYTDTQYF

j_call: TRBJ2-3
d_call: -
v_call: TRBV19
clone_size: -
cdr3_nt: TGTGCCAGTAGTAGAGGTGCGGGGAGTACAGATACGCAGTATTTT
cdr3_aa: CASSRGAGSTDTQYF

j_call: TRBJ1-2
d_call: -
v_call: TRBV28
clone_size: -
cdr3_nt: TGTGCCAGCATGGGACTAAACTATGGCTACACCTTC
cdr3_aa: CASMGLNYGYTF

j_call: TRBJ1-2
d_call: -
v_call: TRBV21-1
clone_size: -
cdr3_nt: TGTGCCAGCAGCAAAGCTCCGGACTTCCGAACCTTC
cdr3_aa: CASSKAPDFRTF

j_call: TRBJ1-5
d_call: -
v_call: TRBV9
clone_size: -
cdr3_nt: TGTGCCAGCAGTCCAACGGGGGGCAATCAGCCCCAGCATTTT
cdr3_aa: CASSPTGGNQPQHF

j_call: TRBJ2-3
d_call: -
v_call: TRBV28
clone_size: -
cdr3_nt: TGTGCCAGCAGTTTAAGAACTAGCACAAATACGCAGTATTTT
cdr3_aa: CASSLRTSTNTQYF

j_call: TRBJ2-1
d_call: TRBD1
v_call: TRBV9
clone_size: -
cdr3_nt: TGTGCCAGCAGCGCTCTGGGACAGGTTCAGACGAATGAGCAGTTCTTC
cdr3_aa: CASSALGQVQTNEQFF

j_call: TRBJ2-5
d_call: TRBD1
v_call: TRBV7-9
clone_size: -
cdr3_nt: TGTGCCAGCAGCTTAGCGGCAACAGGGGGAGAGACCCAGTACTTC
cdr3_aa: CASSLAATGGETQYF

j_call: TRBJ1-4
d_call: TRBD1
v_call: TRBV27
clone_size: -
cdr3_nt: TGTGCCAGCAGTTTACAGGGGGAACGGGAAAAACTGTTTTTT
cdr3_aa: CASSLQGEREKLFF

j_call: TRBJ1-1
d_call: TRBD1
v_call: TRBV28
clone_size: -
cdr3_nt: TGTGCCAGCAGGTTGGGACAGCAAGCGAACACTGAAGCTTTCTTT
cdr3_aa: CASRLGQQANTEAFF

j_call: TRBJ1-2
d_call: -
v_call: TRBV27
clone_size: -
cdr3_nt: TGTGCCAGCAGTTTACAGGGGTTTGGTGGCTACACCTTC
cdr3_aa: CASSLQGFGGYTF

j_call: TRBJ2-1
d_call: -
v_call: TRBV11-2
clone_size: -
cdr3_nt: TGTGCCAGCAGCTCCCGGGAGAAGGTTTACAATGAGCAGTTCTTC
cdr3_aa: CASSSREKVYNEQFF

j_call: TRBJ1-5
d_call: TRBD1
v_call: TRBV6-5
clone_size: -
cdr3_nt: TGTGCCAGCAGGAGGGGGCTACAGGGGAATCAGCCCCAGCATTTT
cdr3_aa: CASRRGLQGNQPQHF

j_call: TRBJ1-2
d_call: -
v_call: TRBV5-6
clone_size: -
cdr3_nt: TGTGCCAGCAGCTCGCCAGAACACTATGGCTACACCTTC
cdr3_aa: CASSSPEHYGYTF

j_call: TRBJ2-7
d_call: TRBD1
v_call: TRBV6-4
clone_size: -
cdr3_nt: TGTGCCAGCAGTGACGACGGACAGGGGGCGCCCTACGAGCAGTACTTC
cdr3_aa: CASSDDGQGAPYEQYF

j_call: TRBJ2-4
d_call: TRBD1
v_call: TRBV7-9
clone_size: -
cdr3_nt: TGTGCCAGCAGCTTAGTACTACAGGGGCTAGCCAAAAACATTCAGTACTTC
cdr3_aa: CASSLVLQGLAKNIQYF

j_call: TRBJ2-2
d_call: -
v_call: TRBV11-1
clone_size: -
cdr3_nt: TGTGCCAGCAGCTACGCTTCCTTGGGCCCCTCGAACACCGGGGAGCTGTTTTTT
cdr3_aa: CASSYASLGPSNTGELFF

j_call: TRBJ2-7
d_call: -
v_call: TRBV6-5
clone_size: -
cdr3_nt: TGTGCCAGCAGTTATAAGGGAGTTGGCGAGCAGTACTTC
cdr3_aa: CASSYKGVGEQYF

j_call: TRBJ1-4
d_call: -
v_call: TRBV7-9
clone_size: -
cdr3_nt: TGTGCCAGCAGCAACTACGGGGTGCCCGAAAAACTGTTTTTT
cdr3_aa: CASSNYGVPEKLFF

j_call: TRBJ2-5
d_call: -
v_call: TRBV20-1
clone_size: -
cdr3_nt: TGCAGTGCTAGAGATCGGGGAAACCAGTACTTC
cdr3_aa: CSARDRGNQYF

j_call: TRBJ2-5
d_call: TRBD2
v_call: TRBV5-4
clone_size: -
cdr3_nt: TGTGCCAGCAGCCCAGCGGGGGGGCTCCAAGAGACCCAGTACTTC
cdr3_aa: CASSPAGGLQETQYF

j_call: TRBJ1-6
d_call: TRBD1
v_call: TRBV7-9
clone_size: -
cdr3_nt: TGTGCCAGCAGCCCCGGGACAGTCTCATATAATTCACCCCTCCACTTT
cdr3_aa: CASSPGTVSYNSPLHF

j_call: TRBJ1-2
d_call: TRBD1
v_call: TRBV5-4
clone_size: -
cdr3_nt: TGTGCCAGCAGCTTCCGGGACAGTTCCTATGGCTACACCTTC
cdr3_aa: CASSFRDSSYGYTF

j_call: TRBJ2-7
d_call: -
v_call: TRBV5-1
clone_size: -
cdr3_nt: TGCGCCAGCAGCTTGGTGCAGGTCTACGAGCAGTACTTC
cdr3_aa: CASSLVQVYEQYF

j_call: TRBJ1-2
d_call: -
v_call: TRBV25-1
clone_size: -
cdr3_nt: TGTGCCAGCAGTCCTCAGGGTGTCTATGGCTACACCTTC
cdr3_aa: CASSPQGVYGYTF

j_call: TRBJ1-2
d_call: TRBD1
v_call: TRBV4-1
clone_size: -
cdr3_nt: TGCGCCAGCAGCACTCTAGGGACAGGGGTCCACGGCTACACCTTC
cdr3_aa: CASSTLGTGVHGYTF

j_call: TRBJ1-3
d_call: -
v_call: TRBV5-6
clone_size: -
cdr3_nt: TGTGCCAGCAGCTTAAGAGGGACAGGAAACACCATATATTTT
cdr3_aa: CASSLRGTGNTIYF

j_call: TRBJ2-7
d_call: TRBD1
v_call: TRBV7-9
clone_size: -
cdr3_nt: TGTGCCAGCAGCCCAGACAGGGGGGTAACGGGGCTCGAGCAGTACTTC
cdr3_aa: CASSPDRGVTGLEQYF

j_call: TRBJ1-4
d_call: -
v_call: TRBV4-2
clone_size: -
cdr3_nt: TGTGCCAGCAGCCAAGATGTGGCGGTTGGTAATGAAAAACTGTTTTTT
cdr3_aa: CASSQDVAVGNEKLFF

j_call: TRBJ1-1
d_call: -
v_call: TRBV10-3
clone_size: -
cdr3_nt: TGTGCCATCAGTGAGACAGGCACTGAAGCTTTCTTT
cdr3_aa: CAISETGTEAFF

j_call: TRBJ2-2
d_call: -
v_call: TRBV7-8
clone_size: -
cdr3_nt: TGTGCCAGCGACAGCACCGGGGAGCTGTTTTTT
cdr3_aa: CASDSTGELFF

j_call: TRBJ1-2
d_call: -
v_call: TRBV18
clone_size: -
cdr3_nt: TGTGCCAGCTCACCAACAGAAAACTATGGCTACACCTTC
cdr3_aa: CASSPTENYGYTF

j_call: TRBJ2-6
d_call: -
v_call: TRBV7-9
clone_size: -
cdr3_nt: TGTGCCAGCAGCTTGACAGCCTCTGGGGCCAACGTCCTGACTTTC
cdr3_aa: CASSLTASGANVLTF

j_call: TRBJ2-7
d_call: TRBD1
v_call: TRBV28
clone_size: -
cdr3_nt: TGTGCCAGCGACAGGGACCACTTC
cdr3_aa: CASDRDHF

j_call: TRBJ1-3
d_call: -
v_call: TRBV5-1
clone_size: -
cdr3_nt: TGCGCCAGCAGCTTGGGAGGTACGATTGGAAACACCATATATTTT
cdr3_aa: CASSLGGTIGNTIYF

j_call: TRBJ2-3
d_call: -
v_call: TRBV7-9
clone_size: -
cdr3_nt: TGTGCCAGCAGCTCACCCGGGACAACTACAGATACGCAGTATTTT
cdr3_aa: CASSSPGTTTDTQYF

j_call: TRBJ1-1
d_call: -
v_call: TRBV6-5
clone_size: -
cdr3_nt: TGTGCCAGCAGTTACTCCCTAAGAGAGGGAGCTTTCTTT
cdr3_aa: CASSYSLREGAFF

j_call: TRBJ1-3
d_call: -
v_call: TRBV5-1
clone_size: -
cdr3_nt: TGCGCCAGCAGCGGCGGGTCTTCTGGAAACACCATATATTTT
cdr3_aa: CASSGGSSGNTIYF

j_call: TRBJ2-2
d_call: -
v_call: TRBV9
clone_size: -
cdr3_nt: TGTGCCAGCAGCTTAGGACACACGAACACCGGGGAGCTGTTTTTT
cdr3_aa: CASSLGHTNTGELFF

j_call: TRBJ1-2
d_call: -
v_call: TRBV2
clone_size: -
cdr3_nt: TGTGCCATTTCCCCACGCTCCACAGGGCCCCTCGGCTACACCTTC
cdr3_aa: CAISPRSTGPLGYTF